A selection of T cell receptor beta chains follows, all from one sample in a study of T cell repertoires in cytomegalovirus infection. MiXCR was run by TCRdb on the reads, yielding one entry per CDR3 protein. The table lists about 740,000 distinct CDR3 sequences, around 32% of them singletons. These TCRs' antigens remain unknown. The sample in question was cultured PBMCs, obtained from culture after CMV antigen stimulation. The receptors originated from a human donor in good health (CMV status not recorded). Some clones in this sample may be carry-over from other donors' samples. The CDR3 runs from the conserved cysteine through the conserved F or W. The order of the fields is clone size, D gene, J gene, V gene, CDR3 protein, CDR3 DNA. D genes are given only for firm matches. Clone size is not always given. Where it is, it says once, few, many or a class for expanded clones.

>-|-|TRBJ1-1|TRBV19
CASSIAGEAFF
TGTGCCAGTAGTATTGCAGGGGAGGCTTTCTTT
>few|TRBD1|TRBJ1-4|TRBV18
CASSPGTAEKLFF
TGTGCCAGCTCACCCGGGACAGCCGAAAAACTGTTTTTT
>many|-|TRBJ1-3|TRBV7-2
CASSGGGISGNTIYF
TGTGCCAGCAGCGGTGGTGGGATCTCTGGAAACACCATATATTTT
>-|TRBD1|TRBJ2-2|TRBV4-3
CASSRLTGGLNTGELFF
TGCGCCAGCAGCCGTCTGACAGGGGGCCTAAACACCGGGGAGCTGTTTTTT
>-|-|TRBJ1-5|TRBV25-1
CASSELRDGLYQPQHF
TGTGCCAGCAGTGAACTTAGGGACGGATTATATCAGCCCCAGCATTTT
>-|-|TRBJ2-2|TRBV12-5
CAISKYRVRGGELFF
TGTGCTATTTCTAAGTACAGGGTACGAGGCGGGGAGCTGTTTTTT
>few|TRBD2|TRBJ2-3|TRBV12-3/TRBV12-4
CASSPASGGPGYF
TGTGCCAGCAGCCCCGCTAGCGGGGGCCCCGGGTATTTT
>few|-|TRBJ2-3|TRBV12-3/TRBV12-4
CASSFVGRTDTQYF
TGTGCCAGCAGTTTTGTGGGCCGAACAGATACGCAGTATTTT
>few|-|TRBJ1-2|TRBV12-3/TRBV12-4
CASGPGYTF
TGTGCCAGCGGCCCCGGCTACACCTTC
>-|-|TRBJ2-1|TRBV6-8
CASSRPTGLGEQFF
TGTGCCAGCAGTCGTCCCACAGGGTTGGGCGAGCAGTTCTTC
>few|-|TRBJ1-1|TRBV20-1
CSATGNTEAFF
TGCAGTGCTACAGGGAACACTGAAGCTTTCTTT
>few|-|TRBJ2-1|TRBV5-4
CASSYLVYNEQFF
TGTGCCAGCAGCTATCTGGTCTACAATGAGCAGTTCTTC
>few|TRBD2|TRBJ2-7|TRBV7-2
CASSLVGSGRFSYEQYF
TGTGCCAGCAGCTTAGTGGGTAGCGGGAGGTTCTCCTACGAGCAGTACTTC
>-|TRBD1|TRBJ2-3|TRBV29-1
CSVIRQGGTDTQYF
TGCAGCGTTATTCGACAGGGGGGCACAGATACGCAGTATTTT
>-|-|TRBJ1-6|TRBV7-4
CASSLLMTGGSPLHF
TGTGCCAGCAGCTTACTCATGACCGGCGGGTCACCCCTCCACTTT
>-|-|TRBJ2-5|TRBV6-1
CASSSSVDSWYF
TGTGCCAGCAGCTCATCTGTTGATTCGTGGTACTTC
>few|-|TRBJ2-1|TRBV2
CASSGDRGFNEQFF
TGTGCCAGCAGTGGGGATAGGGGGTTCAATGAGCAGTTCTTC
>-|-|TRBJ2-3|TRBV15
CATSRGPSSTDTQYF
TGTGCCACCAGCAGAGGACCTTCGAGCACAGATACGCAGTATTTT
>-|-|TRBJ1-1|TRBV19
CASSIEGVDTEAFF
TGTGCCAGTAGTATCGAGGGGGTGGACACTGAAGCTTTCTTT
>-|-|TRBJ1-3|TRBV7-6
CASSLGGIHSGNTIYF
TGTGCCAGCAGCTTAGGGGGGATCCACTCTGGAAACACCATATATTTT
>few|-|TRBJ2-3|TRBV6-2/TRBV6-3
CASSPLQRHTDTQYF
TGTGCCAGCAGCCCCCTCCAGCGGCACACAGATACGCAGTATTTT
>-|-|TRBJ1-1|TRBV27
CASSPRWGGNTEAFF
TGTGCCAGCAGTCCCCGTTGGGGAGGGAACACTGAAGCTTTCTTT
>-|TRBD1|TRBJ2-5|TRBV4-2
CASSPTLRQGASETQYF
TGTGCCAGCAGCCCCACCCTGAGACAGGGGGCATCAGAGACCCAGTACTTC
>-|-|TRBJ2-7|TRBV6-6
CASSYRAGVYEQYF
TGTGCCAGCAGTTACCGGGCAGGGGTATACGAGCAGTACTTC
>-|TRBD1|TRBJ2-5|TRBV7-9
CASSLATGKETQYF
TGTGCCAGCAGCTTAGCGACAGGGAAAGAGACCCAGTACTTC
>-|-|TRBJ1-3|TRBV7-9
CASSHPASSGNTIYF
TGTGCCAGCAGCCACCCCGCGAGCTCTGGAAACACCATATATTTT
>few|-|TRBJ1-6|TRBV18
CASSPLGSGNNSPLHF
TGTGCCAGCTCACCACTTGGGTCAGGGAACAATTCACCCCTCCACTTT
>-|-|TRBJ2-4|TRBV7-2
CASSSQAGTKNIQYF
TGTGCCAGCAGCTCTCAGGCTGGGACCAAAAACATTCAGTACTTC
>few|TRBD1|TRBJ1-1|TRBV10-2
CASSWDSLNTEAFF
TGCGCCAGCAGTTGGGACAGCTTGAACACTGAAGCTTTCTTT
>many|TRBD2|TRBJ2-1|TRBV6-5
CASSYSKAGEVNEQFF
TGTGCCAGCAGTTACTCGAAAGCGGGAGAAGTAAATGAGCAGTTCTTC
>-|-|TRBJ2-5|TRBV19
CASSIRVGETQYF
TGTGCCAGTAGTATAAGAGTTGGGGAGACCCAGTACTTC
>-|-|TRBJ2-5|TRBV7-6
CASSSYQELGPSETQYF
TGTGCCAGCAGCTCTTACCAAGAACTGGGGCCTTCGGAGACCCAGTACTTC
>-|-|TRBJ2-5|TRBV19
CASSSQRQETQYF
TGTGCCAGTAGTTCGCAGCGGCAAGAGACCCAGTACTTC
>-|-|TRBJ2-5|TRBV7-2
CASSSSNQETQYF
TGTGCCAGCAGCTCCTCCAATCAAGAGACCCAGTACTTC
>-|TRBD2|TRBJ2-3|TRBV11-2
CASSLDPVAGGPDTQYF
TGTGCCAGCAGCTTAGATCCGGTAGCGGGAGGGCCGGATACGCAGTATTTT
>many|-|TRBJ1-5|TRBV12-3/TRBV12-4
CASSLVGTLNQPQHF
TGTGCCAGCAGTTTAGTGGGGACCCTAAATCAGCCCCAGCATTTT
>many|TRBD2|TRBJ2-3|TRBV7-2
CASSLQRGTTDTQYF
TGTGCCAGCAGCTTACAGCGGGGGACCACAGATACGCAGTATTTT
>-|TRBD2|TRBJ2-7|TRBV7-2
CASSVTSGDEQYF
TGTGCCAGCAGCGTAACTAGCGGGGACGAGCAGTACTTC
>few|TRBD2|TRBJ2-3|TRBV5-4
CASTSGRAGGTQYF
TGTGCCAGCACTAGCGGGAGGGCCGGTGGTACGCAGTATTTT
>-|TRBD1|TRBJ1-1|TRBV5-6
CASSLRDRGMNTEAFF
TGTGCCAGCAGCTTGCGGGACAGGGGTATGAACACTGAAGCTTTCTTT
>-|-|TRBJ2-3|TRBV20-1
CSAREPSMIDTQYF
TGCAGTGCTAGAGAGCCCTCCATGATAGATACGCAGTATTTT
>few|-|TRBJ2-2|TRBV6-1
CASSWTTNTGELFF
TGTGCCAGCAGTTGGACAACCAACACCGGGGAGCTGTTTTTT
>-|-|TRBJ1-2|TRBV19
CASSMAGPYTF
TGTGCCAGTAGTATGGCGGGACCGTACACCTTC
>-|-|TRBJ2-7|TRBV5-6
CASSPGPNYEQYF
TGTGCCAGCAGCCCGGGGCCAAACTACGAGCAGTACTTC
>-|TRBD1|TRBJ1-5|TRBV11-3
CARNTSGGQGQGVNQPQHF
TGTGCCAGAAACACAAGTGGGGGTCAAGGACAGGGGGTCAATCAGCCCCAGCATTTT
>few|-|TRBJ2-1|TRBV5-4
CASSQKGGSYNEQFF
TGTGCCAGCAGCCAGAAGGGGGGTTCCTACAATGAGCAGTTCTTC